Described below is a single T cell receptor (beta chain) sequence and its context. Repertoires were generated with immunoSEQ multiplex PCR, while TCRdb's copy carries only in-frame clones and drops some. This table has hundreds of thousands of clones, around 87% appearing once. This specimen comes from a study of shared T cell receptors in the human thymus. The germline V gene has CDR1 MGHDK and CDR2 SYGVNS. This CDR3 is 12 amino acids long. V lost 4 bases and J 6 bases, leaving 9 bases between the germline ends. The data were also submitted as part of a second study, on human thymus T cells. From that paper: Healthy Finnish infants having corrective surgery for congenital heart defects served as donors. Thymic resections from corrective heart surgery supplied the tissue. Blood and thymic repertoires both appeared biased in V and J gene usage. Related reports documented highly overlapping thymic repertoires among unrelated individuals.

Sequences were obtained from thymocytes. The receptor was derived from a boy less than two years old with a congenital heart defect. The chain has TRBV25-1 and TRBJ1-2; no clear D. The CDR3 coding sequence is TGTGCCAGCAGTGGGGCGAGGGATGGCTACACCTTC. Protein product: CASSGARDGYTF.